These T cell receptor beta chains were read from a single sample in a study of vaccination and CD4 T cells after COVID-19. TCRdb passed the PCR reads through MiXCR, listing each CDR3 protein once. The table has about 9,100 distinct CDR3 sequences, roughly two thirds seen once; the top ten hold around 40%. What these receptors recognize is not known. The sequencing sample was made of CD4+ T cells from blood, cultured in vitro. These receptors were obtained from a human donor who had recovered from COVID-19. CDR3s include the opening cysteine and the closing phenylalanine or tryptophan. The order of the fields is V gene, CDR3 protein.

V gene: TRBV20-1
CDR3 protein: CSARESTDTQYF

V gene: TRBV2
CDR3 protein: CASSRQGALNTEAFF

V gene: TRBV27
CDR3 protein: CASSSDRSNTEAFF

V gene: TRBV7-7
CDR3 protein: CASSSRFEGELFF

V gene: TRBV6-4
CDR3 protein: CASSDSGQGRDTIYF

V gene: TRBV20-1
CDR3 protein: CSAERTGTTEAFF

V gene: TRBV7-2
CDR3 protein: CASSIGGAGRRTEAFF

V gene: TRBV10-3
CDR3 protein: CAISEDQTIEQYF

V gene: TRBV19
CDR3 protein: CASSSDYGYTF

V gene: TRBV20-1
CDR3 protein: CSARGQNYGYTF

V gene: TRBV6-2/TRBV6-3
CDR3 protein: CAIQGSYGYTF

V gene: TRBV6-1
CDR3 protein: CASSKGLGDGYGYTF

V gene: TRBV4-3
CDR3 protein: CASSQGRQGADTIYF

V gene: TRBV20-1
CDR3 protein: CSASVFGGNTEAFF

V gene: TRBV5-4
CDR3 protein: CASSRQGEVYGYTF

V gene: TRBV7-6
CDR3 protein: CASSLRTGPSYEQYF

V gene: TRBV7-9
CDR3 protein: CASSRTGTGNGYTF

V gene: TRBV7-3
CDR3 protein: CASGGQAGTGELFF

V gene: TRBV30
CDR3 protein: CAWSKGAGANTGELFF

V gene: TRBV9
CDR3 protein: CASSADRAGNTIYF

V gene: TRBV19
CDR3 protein: CASSISLGTGRTEAFF

V gene: TRBV20-1
CDR3 protein: CSTRTSGGWNTGELFF

V gene: TRBV5-4
CDR3 protein: CASSLAGVSTEAFF

V gene: TRBV24-1
CDR3 protein: CATQGFNNEQFF

V gene: TRBV6-5
CDR3 protein: CASSYSNRGTTEAFF

V gene: TRBV6-1
CDR3 protein: CASGPGQGAGGYTF

V gene: TRBV19
CDR3 protein: CARTRPPDDTEAFF

V gene: TRBV4-1
CDR3 protein: CASSQRQGESGNSPLHF

V gene: TRBV20-1
CDR3 protein: CSAYGQARNTGELFF

V gene: TRBV20-1
CDR3 protein: CSAPQGQTSSYEQYF

V gene: TRBV19
CDR3 protein: CASSYRSIEGNQPQHF

V gene: TRBV10-3
CDR3 protein: CAIRRDRVTGNTEAFF

V gene: TRBV12-5
CDR3 protein: CASGLVLGGSAETQYF

V gene: TRBV27
CDR3 protein: CASIPWGSRDFAFF

V gene: TRBV4-3
CDR3 protein: CASSQEVGTEAFF

V gene: TRBV7-9
CDR3 protein: CASSLITANNSPLHF

V gene: TRBV7-8
CDR3 protein: CASSLGGIWDYGYTF

V gene: TRBV12-3/TRBV12-4
CDR3 protein: CASSLMAGYYTGYTF

V gene: TRBV19
CDR3 protein: CASSIDRDQPQHF

V gene: TRBV7-9
CDR3 protein: CASNEGTAEAFF

V gene: TRBV20-1
CDR3 protein: CSARSGSNSNQPQHF

V gene: TRBV21-1
CDR3 protein: CASSARVGGHGSGEAFF

V gene: TRBV2
CDR3 protein: CASSDGSRVYRNQPQHF

V gene: TRBV6-1
CDR3 protein: CASSPPLGQESNYGYTF

V gene: TRBV7-3
CDR3 protein: CASRSPGALRSPLHF

V gene: TRBV5-1
CDR3 protein: CASRGFYVVDTQYF

V gene: TRBV11-2
CDR3 protein: CASSLLSGPGGSTEAFF

V gene: TRBV4-2
CDR3 protein: CASSQDGRGTFYGYTF